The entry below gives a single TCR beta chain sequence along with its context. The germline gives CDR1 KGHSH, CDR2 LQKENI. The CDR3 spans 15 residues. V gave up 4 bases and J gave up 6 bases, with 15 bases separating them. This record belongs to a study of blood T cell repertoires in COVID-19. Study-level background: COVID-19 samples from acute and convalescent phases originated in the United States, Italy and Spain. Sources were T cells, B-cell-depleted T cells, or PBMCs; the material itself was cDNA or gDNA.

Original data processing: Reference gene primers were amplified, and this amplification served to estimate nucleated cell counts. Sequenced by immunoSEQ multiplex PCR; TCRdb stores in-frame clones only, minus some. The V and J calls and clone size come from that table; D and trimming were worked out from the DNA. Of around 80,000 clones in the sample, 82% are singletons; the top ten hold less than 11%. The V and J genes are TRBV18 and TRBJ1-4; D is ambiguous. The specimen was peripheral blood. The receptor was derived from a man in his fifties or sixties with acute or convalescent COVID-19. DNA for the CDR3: TGTGCCAGCTCACACGGACTCGTAAGGGATGAAAAACTGTTTTTT. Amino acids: CASSHGLVRDEKLFF.